The 17 T cell receptor beta chains listed next were all sequenced from one sample in a study of memory CD4+ T cells and cytomegalovirus serostatus. This table comes from immunoSEQ multiplex PCR, and its TCRdb copy is limited to in-frame clones, with some not included. Among about 61,000 clones listed, more than 75% were seen once. The sort gate was single viable CD3+CD4+CD8-CD45RO+ cells for memory CD4+ T cells. The sample was memory CD4+ T cells from blood. The source is an adult in good health and CMV-seronegative.

This chain uses TRBV5-6 with TRBJ2-1; weak D call: TRBD1 (5 bases). Germline CDR1 reads SGHDT; CDR2 reads YYEEEE. There are 16 residues in the CDR3. The ends were cut back, 4 bases at V and 0 bases at J, with 14 bases in the middle. CDR3 nucleotide sequence: TGTGCCAGCAGCCTGCAGGGCGTCAGCTCCTACAATGAGCAGTTCTTC. It specifies CASSLQGVSSYNEQFF. Complete variable domain (other parts from reference TRBV5-6 and TRBJ2-1): DAGVTQSPTHLIKTRGQQVTLRCSPKSGHDTVSWYQQALGQGPQFIFQYYEEEERQRGNFPDRFSGHQFPNYSSELNVNALLLGDSALYLCASSLQGVSSYNEQFFGPGTRLTVL.

This clone is medium-sized within its sample. The gene calls are TRBV6-1 and TRBJ1-2, with TRBD1 as a possible D gene (5 bases). Looked up from germline, CDR1 is MNHNS and CDR2 is SASEGT. The CDR3 totals 15 residues. V was shortened by 0 bases and J by 0 bases, with 8 bases between the two germline ends. The CDR3 coding sequence is TGTGCCAGCAGTGAAGCGACAGTGGCTAACTATGGCTACACCTTC. It translates to CASSEATVANYGYTF.

For the CDR3, the DNA is TGTGCCAGCAGCCTCAAAAGGACAGACGGGGAGCTGTTTTTT. Protein: CASSLKRTDGELFF. The V call is TRBV7-8, the J call TRBJ2-2; possibly TRBD1 for D (6 bases). This CDR3 has 14 amino acids. From germline, CDR1 is SGHVS and CDR2 FQNEAQ. Trimming shortened V by 5 bases and J by 7 bases, and 14 bases separated the two germline ends.

The chain carries TRBV10-3 and TRBJ2-1; 7 bases are shared with TRBD2. Germline V gene lookup returns CDR1 ENHRY and CDR2 SYGVKD. The junction had 8 bases not matched to a gene; V was cut back by 4 bases and J by 5 bases. The CDR3 loop spans 15 amino acids. This CDR3 is CAISGIAGFDNEQFF. As DNA, the CDR3 is TGTGCCATCAGTGGAATAGCGGGCTTCGACAATGAGCAGTTCTTC.

The V gene is TRBV11-2, the J gene TRBJ2-1; possibly TRBD1 or TRBD2 for D (5 bases each). The V end was cut by 2 bases, the J end by 6 bases, with 14 bases between. This CDR3 has 15 residues. Per germline, CDR1 SGHAT and CDR2 FQNNGV. The CDR3 DNA sequence: TGTGCCAGCAGCTTAATTGGGGGTCCCTCCAATGAGCAGTTCTTC. This gives the protein CASSLIGGPSNEQFF.

The chain joins TRBV6-5 to TRBJ2-1; no clear D gene. CDR1 is MNHEY and CDR2 is SVGAGI in the germline V gene. The CDR3 is 15 residues long. Trimming removed 5 bases at V and 0 bases at J, with 11 bases between. The CDR3 DNA is TGTGCCAGCAGTCACCGTAAAAGCTCCTACAATGAGCAGTTCTTC. Translated: CASSHRKSSYNEQFF.

The chain employs TRBV6-5 and TRBJ1-1; D is uncertain. The V gene's germline CDR1 is MNHEY and CDR2 SVGAGI. V was trimmed by 6 bases and J by 9 bases, leaving 11 bases between them. This CDR3 region has 11 residues. In DNA, the CDR3 is TGTGCCAGCAGCACGGAGGCCAAAGCTTTCTTT. This translates into CASSTEAKAFF.

This clone was seen a handful of times. The chain has TRBV9 and TRBJ2-1, with 8 bases matching TRBD1. Trimming removed 2 bases from V and 8 bases from J; junction bases left unmatched: 9. Per the germline V gene, CDR1 is SGDLS and CDR2 is YYNGEE. The CDR3 spans 15 residues. CDR3 DNA sequence: TGTGCCAGCAGCGTGGATGGACAGGGTATAGATGAGCAGTTCTTC. Translated: CASSVDGQGIDEQFF.

The gene calls are TRBV10-1 and TRBJ2-2, with TRBD1 as a possible D gene (6 bases). CDR3 length equals 15 residues. The germline V and J ends were trimmed by 4 bases and 1 base, with 10 bases remaining between them. CDR1 is WNHNN, CDR2 SYGVQD, per germline (reference sequence). The DNA of the CDR3 is TGCGCCAGCAGTGGGGGACATAGGAACACCGGGGAGCTGTTTTTT. As protein: CASSGGHRNTGELFF.

This clone showed up just once. V and J are TRBV18 and TRBJ2-7; D is uncertain. This CDR3 spans 13 amino acids. V lost 3 bases to trimming and J lost 1 base, with 7 bases between them. Germline values: CDR1 KGHSH, CDR2 LQKENI. CDR3 sequence (DNA): TGTGCCAGCTCACCGGACCGATCCTACGAGCAGTACTTC. Amino acid sequence: CASSPDRSYEQYF.

The chain recombines TRBV10-1 with TRBJ2-7, with 8 bases fitting TRBD1. The germline gives CDR1 WNHNN, CDR2 SYGVQD (reference sequence). The trim removed 4 bases at V and 0 bases at J, leaving 5 bases unmatched. The CDR3 is 15 amino acids. As DNA, the CDR3 is TGCGCCAGCAGTGCGGACAGGGACCCCTCCTACGAGCAGTACTTC. This translates into CASSADRDPSYEQYF.

V usage is TRBV9 and J usage is TRBJ2-2; 7 bases are a match to TRBD1. The CDR3 extends over 14 amino acids. Germline loops: CDR1 SGDLS, CDR2 YYNGEE. V lost 4 bases to trimming and J lost 7 bases; unmatched junction nucleotides: 7. This CDR3 reads CASSLQQGHGELFF. The CDR3 DNA sequence: TGTGCCAGCAGCTTGCAACAGGGGCACGGGGAGCTGTTTTTT.

The chain combines TRBV6-1 with TRBJ2-7; TRBD2 matches at 10 bases. V lost 2 bases, J lost 0 bases, and 4 bases stayed unmatched. This CDR3 has 16 residues. Germline lookup yields CDR1 MNHNS and CDR2 SASEGT. In DNA form, the CDR3 reads TGTGCCAGCAGTGAAAGGGAGCGGGGGGGCTCCTACGAGCAGTACTTC. Protein product: CASSERERGGSYEQYF.

This clone was observed a few times. The gene calls are TRBV30 and TRBJ1-2, with D unresolved. Trimming took off 3 bases at V and 1 base at J, with 9 bases between the two ends. Germline lookup yields CDR1 GTSNPN and CDR2 SVGIG (reference sequence). This CDR3 comprises 13 residues. CDR3 nucleotide sequence: TGTGCCTGGAGAGCCGAGCATAACTATGGCTACACCTTC. As protein: CAWRAEHNYGYTF.

V and J are TRBV29-1 and TRBJ2-3, with D perhaps being TRBD1 or TRBD2 (6 bases each). The ends were cut back, 4 bases at V and 5 bases at J, with 13 bases in the middle. This CDR3 is built from 13 residues. Germline CDR1 is SQVTM and CDR2 is ANQGSEA. The CDR3 DNA is TGCAGCGTTGCCGGGGGCTCAGGAGATACGCAGTATTTT. This translates into CSVAGGSGDTQYF.

The gene calls are TRBV4-2 and TRBJ2-1, with 7 bases lining up with TRBD1. The CDR3 totals 15 residues. In germline, CDR1 is LGHNA, CDR2 YNFKEQ. J lost 2 bases, V lost 4 bases, and 5 bases had no gene match. This CDR3 reads CASSRSGTAYNEQFF. In DNA form, the CDR3 reads TGTGCCAGCAGCCGAAGTGGGACAGCCTACAATGAGCAGTTCTTC.

The gene calls are TRBV19 and TRBJ1-2; TRBD1 is a possible D gene (6 bases). V was clipped by 2 bases and J by 4 bases, with 11 bases between them. The CDR3 sequence is 14 residues long. CDR1 and CDR2 from the germline V gene are LNHDA and SQIVND (reference sequence). The CDR3 DNA reads TGTGCCAGTAGTATAATTGAGGACAGCTATGGCTACACCTTC. This gives the protein CASSIIEDSYGYTF.